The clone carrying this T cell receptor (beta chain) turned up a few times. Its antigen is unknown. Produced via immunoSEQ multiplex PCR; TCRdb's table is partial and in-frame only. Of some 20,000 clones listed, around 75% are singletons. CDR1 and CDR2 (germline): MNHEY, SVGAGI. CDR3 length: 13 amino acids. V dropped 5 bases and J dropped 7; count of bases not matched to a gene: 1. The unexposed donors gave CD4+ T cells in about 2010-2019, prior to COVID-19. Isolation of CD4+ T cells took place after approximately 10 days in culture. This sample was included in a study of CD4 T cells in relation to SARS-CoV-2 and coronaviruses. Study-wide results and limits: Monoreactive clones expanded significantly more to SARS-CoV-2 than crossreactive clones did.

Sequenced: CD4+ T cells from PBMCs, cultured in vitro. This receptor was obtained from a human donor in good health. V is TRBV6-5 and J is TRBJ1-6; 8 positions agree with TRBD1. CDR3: CASSRQGNSPLHF. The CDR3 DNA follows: TGTGCCAGCAGTCGACAGGGGAATTCACCCCTCCACTTT.